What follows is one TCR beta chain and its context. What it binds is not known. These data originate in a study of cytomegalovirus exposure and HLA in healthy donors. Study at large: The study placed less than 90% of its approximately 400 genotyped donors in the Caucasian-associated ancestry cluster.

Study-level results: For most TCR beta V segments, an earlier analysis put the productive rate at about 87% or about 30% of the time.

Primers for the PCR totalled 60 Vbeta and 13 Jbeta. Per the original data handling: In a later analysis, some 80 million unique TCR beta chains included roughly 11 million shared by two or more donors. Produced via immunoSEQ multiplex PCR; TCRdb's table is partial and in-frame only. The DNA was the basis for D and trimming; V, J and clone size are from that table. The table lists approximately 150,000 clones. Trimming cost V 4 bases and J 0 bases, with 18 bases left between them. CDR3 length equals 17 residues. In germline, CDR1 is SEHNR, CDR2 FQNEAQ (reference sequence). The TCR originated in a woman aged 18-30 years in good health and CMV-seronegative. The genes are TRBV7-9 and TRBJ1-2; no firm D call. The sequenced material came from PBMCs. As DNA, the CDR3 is TGTGCCAGCAGCTCCTTTAGAGAAGTGCAAGCTAACTATGGCTACACCTTC. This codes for CASSSFREVQANYGYTF.